This T cell receptor beta chain was retrieved from a study of Ad26.COV2.S vaccination and SARS-CoV-2 variants. Treatment here: around 19 received Ad26.COV2.S at low or high dose, single or two shots; roughly five received placebo; per-sample allocation not given. Sampling was done on day 63 after the first vaccine or placebo injection. A Boston donor was an adult aged 18-55 years. CDR3 length: 18 amino acids. Trimming shortened V by 3 bases and J by 4 bases, and 24 bases separated the two germline ends. CDR1 and CDR2 from the germline V gene are SGHDN and FVKESK. A note on this clone: No antigen is known for it.

Sequencing was performed with immunoSEQ multiplex PCR; in TCRdb, only in-frame clones are kept and a portion is missing. The sample records roughly 420,000 clones, roughly nine tenths being singletons. Points from the study as a whole: It is possible that the TCR breadth and depth analyses underestimated the total T cell responses.

The chain has TRBV14 and TRBJ1-1; weak D call: TRBD1 (5 bases). The receptor comes from a person between 18 and 60 years old who received the Ad26.COV2.S COVID-19 vaccine or a placebo. The sequencing here drew on peripheral blood, taken in a trial of Ad26.COV2.S vaccine versus placebo. In nucleotides, the CDR3 is TGTGCCAGCAGCCACCCGATCGGGCTTACGCGGAGGGGCACTGAAGCTTTCTTT. It specifies CASSHPIGLTRRGTEAFF.